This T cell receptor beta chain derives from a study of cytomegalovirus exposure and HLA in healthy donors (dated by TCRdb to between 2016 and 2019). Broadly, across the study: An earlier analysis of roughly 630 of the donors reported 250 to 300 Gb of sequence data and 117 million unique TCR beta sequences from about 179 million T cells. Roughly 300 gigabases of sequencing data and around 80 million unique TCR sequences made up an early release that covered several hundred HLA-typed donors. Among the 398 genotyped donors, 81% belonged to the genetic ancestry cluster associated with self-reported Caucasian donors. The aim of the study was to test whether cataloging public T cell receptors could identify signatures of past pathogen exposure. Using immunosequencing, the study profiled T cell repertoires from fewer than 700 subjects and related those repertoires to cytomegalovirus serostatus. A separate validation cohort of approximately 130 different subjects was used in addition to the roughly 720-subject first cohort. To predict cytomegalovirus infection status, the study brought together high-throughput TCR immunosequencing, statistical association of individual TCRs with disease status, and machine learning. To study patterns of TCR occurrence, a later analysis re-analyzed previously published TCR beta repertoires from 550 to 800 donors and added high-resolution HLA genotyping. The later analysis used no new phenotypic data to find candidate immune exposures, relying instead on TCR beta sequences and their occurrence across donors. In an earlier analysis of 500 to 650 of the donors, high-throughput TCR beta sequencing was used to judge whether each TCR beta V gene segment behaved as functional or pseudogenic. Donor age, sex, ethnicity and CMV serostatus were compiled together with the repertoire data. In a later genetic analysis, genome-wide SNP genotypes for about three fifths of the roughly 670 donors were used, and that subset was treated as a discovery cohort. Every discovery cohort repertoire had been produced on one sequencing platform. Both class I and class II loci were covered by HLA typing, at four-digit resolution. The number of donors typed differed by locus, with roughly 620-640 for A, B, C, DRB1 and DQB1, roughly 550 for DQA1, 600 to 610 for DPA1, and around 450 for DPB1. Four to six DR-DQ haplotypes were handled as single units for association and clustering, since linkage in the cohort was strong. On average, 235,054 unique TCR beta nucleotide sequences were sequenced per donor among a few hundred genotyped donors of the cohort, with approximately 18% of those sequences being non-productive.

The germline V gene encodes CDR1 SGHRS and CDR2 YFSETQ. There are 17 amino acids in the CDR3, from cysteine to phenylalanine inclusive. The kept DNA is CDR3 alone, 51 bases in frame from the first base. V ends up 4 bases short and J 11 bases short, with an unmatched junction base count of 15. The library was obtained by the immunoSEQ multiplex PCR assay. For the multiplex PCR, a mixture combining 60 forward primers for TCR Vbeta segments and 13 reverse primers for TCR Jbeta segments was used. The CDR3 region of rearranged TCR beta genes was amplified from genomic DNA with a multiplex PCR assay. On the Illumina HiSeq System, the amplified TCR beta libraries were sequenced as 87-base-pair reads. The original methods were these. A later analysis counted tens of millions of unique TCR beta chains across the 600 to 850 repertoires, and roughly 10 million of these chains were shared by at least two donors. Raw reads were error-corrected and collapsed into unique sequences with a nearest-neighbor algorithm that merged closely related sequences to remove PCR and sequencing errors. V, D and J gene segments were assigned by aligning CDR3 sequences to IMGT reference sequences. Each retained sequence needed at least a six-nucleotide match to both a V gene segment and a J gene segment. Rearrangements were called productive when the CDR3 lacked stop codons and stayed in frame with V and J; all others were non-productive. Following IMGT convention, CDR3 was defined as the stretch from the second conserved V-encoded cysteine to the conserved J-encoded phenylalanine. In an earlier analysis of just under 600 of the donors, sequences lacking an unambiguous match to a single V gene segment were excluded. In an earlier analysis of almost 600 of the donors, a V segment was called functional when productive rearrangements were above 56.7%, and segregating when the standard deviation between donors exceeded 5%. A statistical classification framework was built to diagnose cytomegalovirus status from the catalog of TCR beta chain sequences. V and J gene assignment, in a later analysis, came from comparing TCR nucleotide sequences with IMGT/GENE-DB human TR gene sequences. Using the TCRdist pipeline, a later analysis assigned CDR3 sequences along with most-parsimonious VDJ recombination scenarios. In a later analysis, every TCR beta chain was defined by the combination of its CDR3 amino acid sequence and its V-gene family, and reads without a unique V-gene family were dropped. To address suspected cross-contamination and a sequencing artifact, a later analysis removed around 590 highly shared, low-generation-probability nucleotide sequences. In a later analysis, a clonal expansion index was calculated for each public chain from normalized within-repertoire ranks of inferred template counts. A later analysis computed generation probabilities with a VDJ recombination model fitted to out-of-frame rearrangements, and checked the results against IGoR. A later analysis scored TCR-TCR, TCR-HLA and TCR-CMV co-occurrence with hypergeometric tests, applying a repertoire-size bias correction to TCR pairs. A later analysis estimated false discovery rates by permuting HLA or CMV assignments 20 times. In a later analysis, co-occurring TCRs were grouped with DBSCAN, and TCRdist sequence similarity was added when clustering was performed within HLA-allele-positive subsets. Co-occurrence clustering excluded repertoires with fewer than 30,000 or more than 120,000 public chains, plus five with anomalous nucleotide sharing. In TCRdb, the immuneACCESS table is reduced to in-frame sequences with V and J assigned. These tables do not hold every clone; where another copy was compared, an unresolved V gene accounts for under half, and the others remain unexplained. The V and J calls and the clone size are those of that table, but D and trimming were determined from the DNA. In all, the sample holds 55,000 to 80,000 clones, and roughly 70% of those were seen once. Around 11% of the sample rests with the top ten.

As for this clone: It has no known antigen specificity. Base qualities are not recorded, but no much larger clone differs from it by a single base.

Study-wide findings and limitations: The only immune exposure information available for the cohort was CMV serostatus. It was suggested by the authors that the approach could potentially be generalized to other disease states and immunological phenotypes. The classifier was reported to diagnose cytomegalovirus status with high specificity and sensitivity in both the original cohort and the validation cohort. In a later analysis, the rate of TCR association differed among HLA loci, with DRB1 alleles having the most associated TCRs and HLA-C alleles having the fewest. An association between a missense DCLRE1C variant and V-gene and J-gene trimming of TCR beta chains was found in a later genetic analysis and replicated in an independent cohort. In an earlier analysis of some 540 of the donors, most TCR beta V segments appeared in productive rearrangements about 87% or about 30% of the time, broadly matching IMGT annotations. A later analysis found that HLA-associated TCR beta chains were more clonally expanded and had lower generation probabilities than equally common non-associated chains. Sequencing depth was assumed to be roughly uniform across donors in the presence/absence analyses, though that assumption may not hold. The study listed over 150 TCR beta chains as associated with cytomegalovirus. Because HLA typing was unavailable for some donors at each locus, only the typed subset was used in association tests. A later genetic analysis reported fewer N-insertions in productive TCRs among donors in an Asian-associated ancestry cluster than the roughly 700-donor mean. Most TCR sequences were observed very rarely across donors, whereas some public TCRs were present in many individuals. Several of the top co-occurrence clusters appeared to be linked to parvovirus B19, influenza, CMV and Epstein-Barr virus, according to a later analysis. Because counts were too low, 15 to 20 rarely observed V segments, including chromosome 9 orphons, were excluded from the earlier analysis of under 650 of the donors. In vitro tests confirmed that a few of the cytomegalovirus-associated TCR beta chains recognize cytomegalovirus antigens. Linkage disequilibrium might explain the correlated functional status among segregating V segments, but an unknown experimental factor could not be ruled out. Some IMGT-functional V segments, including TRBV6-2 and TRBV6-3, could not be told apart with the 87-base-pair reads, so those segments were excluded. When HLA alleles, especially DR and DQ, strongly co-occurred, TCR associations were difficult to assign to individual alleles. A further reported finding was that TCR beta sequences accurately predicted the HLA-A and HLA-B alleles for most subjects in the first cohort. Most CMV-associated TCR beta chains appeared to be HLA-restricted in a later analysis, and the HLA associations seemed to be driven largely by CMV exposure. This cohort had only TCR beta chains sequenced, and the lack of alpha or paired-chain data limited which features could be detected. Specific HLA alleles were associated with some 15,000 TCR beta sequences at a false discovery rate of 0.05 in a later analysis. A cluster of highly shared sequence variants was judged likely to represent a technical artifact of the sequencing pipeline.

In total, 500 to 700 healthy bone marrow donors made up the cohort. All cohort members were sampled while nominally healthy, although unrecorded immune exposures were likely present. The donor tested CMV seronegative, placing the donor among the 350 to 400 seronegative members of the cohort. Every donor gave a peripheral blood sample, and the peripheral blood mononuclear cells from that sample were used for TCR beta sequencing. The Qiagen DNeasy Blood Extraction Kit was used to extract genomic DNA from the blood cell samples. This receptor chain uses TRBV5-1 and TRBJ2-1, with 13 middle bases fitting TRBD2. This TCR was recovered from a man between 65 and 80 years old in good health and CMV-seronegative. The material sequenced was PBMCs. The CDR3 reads CASSPGTSGRAHAKQFF. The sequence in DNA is TGCGCCAGCAGCCCCGGAACTAGCGGGAGGGCGCACGCGAAGCAGTTCTTC.